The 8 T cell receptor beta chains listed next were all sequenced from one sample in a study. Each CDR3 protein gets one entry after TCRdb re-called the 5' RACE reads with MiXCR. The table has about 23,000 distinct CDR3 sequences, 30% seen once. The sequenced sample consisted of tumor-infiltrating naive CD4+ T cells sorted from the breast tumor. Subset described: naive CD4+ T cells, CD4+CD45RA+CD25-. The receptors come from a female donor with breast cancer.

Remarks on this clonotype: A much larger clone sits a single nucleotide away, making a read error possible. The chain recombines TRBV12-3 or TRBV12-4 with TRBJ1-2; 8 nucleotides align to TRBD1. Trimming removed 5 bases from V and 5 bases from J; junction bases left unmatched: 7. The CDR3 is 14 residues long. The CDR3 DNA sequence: TGTGCCAGCAGTCCAACAGGGGGATGGTATGGCTACACCTTC. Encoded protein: CASSPTGGWYGYTF.

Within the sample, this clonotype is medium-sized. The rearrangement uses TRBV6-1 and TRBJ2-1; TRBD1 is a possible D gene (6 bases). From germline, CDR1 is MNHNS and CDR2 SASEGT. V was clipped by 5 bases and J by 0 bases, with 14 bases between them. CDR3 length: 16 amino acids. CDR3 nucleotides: TGTGCCAGCAGTAAAACAGGGCTGAGCTCCTACAATGAGCAGTTCTTC. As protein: CASSKTGLSSYNEQFF.

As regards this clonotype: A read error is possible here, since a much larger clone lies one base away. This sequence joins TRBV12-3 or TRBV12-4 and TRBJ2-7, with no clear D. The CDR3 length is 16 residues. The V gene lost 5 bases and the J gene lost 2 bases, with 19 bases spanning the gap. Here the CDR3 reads CASSPLFGVKAYEQYF. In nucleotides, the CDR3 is TGTGCCAGCAGTCCCCTTTTTGGGGTAAAAGCCTACGAGCAGTACTTC.

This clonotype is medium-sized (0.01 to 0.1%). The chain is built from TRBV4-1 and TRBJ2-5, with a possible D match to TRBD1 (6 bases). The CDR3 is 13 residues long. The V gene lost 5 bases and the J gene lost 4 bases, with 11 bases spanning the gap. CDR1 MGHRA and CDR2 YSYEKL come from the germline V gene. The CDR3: CASSYRVGETQYF. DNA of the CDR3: TGCGCCAGCAGCTACAGGGTCGGAGAGACCCAGTACTTC.

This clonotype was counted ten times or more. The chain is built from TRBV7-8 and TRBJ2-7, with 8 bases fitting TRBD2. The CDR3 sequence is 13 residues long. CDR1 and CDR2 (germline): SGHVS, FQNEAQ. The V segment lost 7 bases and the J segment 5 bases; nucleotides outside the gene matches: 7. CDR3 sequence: CASNREGLHEQYF. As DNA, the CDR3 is TGTGCCAGCAATCGGGAGGGGTTGCACGAGCAGTACTTC.

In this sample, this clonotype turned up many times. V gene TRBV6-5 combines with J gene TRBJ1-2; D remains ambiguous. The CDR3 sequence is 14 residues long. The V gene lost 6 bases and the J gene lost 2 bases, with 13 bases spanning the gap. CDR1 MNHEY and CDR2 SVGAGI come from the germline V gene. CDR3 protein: CASRRQGRNYGYTF. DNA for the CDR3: TGTGCCAGCAGGCGACAAGGCCGGAACTATGGCTACACCTTC.

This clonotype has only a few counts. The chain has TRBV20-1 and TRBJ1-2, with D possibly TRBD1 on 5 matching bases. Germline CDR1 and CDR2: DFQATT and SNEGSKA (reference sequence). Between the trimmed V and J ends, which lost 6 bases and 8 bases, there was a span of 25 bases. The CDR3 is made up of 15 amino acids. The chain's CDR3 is CSAIGTSGRIKGYTF. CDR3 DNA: TGCAGTGCGATTGGGACTAGCGGGAGAATTAAGGGCTACACCTTC.

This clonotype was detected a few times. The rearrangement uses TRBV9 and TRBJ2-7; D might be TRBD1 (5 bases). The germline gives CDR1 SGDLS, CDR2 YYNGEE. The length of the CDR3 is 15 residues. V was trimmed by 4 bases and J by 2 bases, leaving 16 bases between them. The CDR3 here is CASSQGPGNAYEQYF. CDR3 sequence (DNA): TGTGCCAGCAGCCAAGGCCCAGGGAACGCCTACGAGCAGTACTTC.